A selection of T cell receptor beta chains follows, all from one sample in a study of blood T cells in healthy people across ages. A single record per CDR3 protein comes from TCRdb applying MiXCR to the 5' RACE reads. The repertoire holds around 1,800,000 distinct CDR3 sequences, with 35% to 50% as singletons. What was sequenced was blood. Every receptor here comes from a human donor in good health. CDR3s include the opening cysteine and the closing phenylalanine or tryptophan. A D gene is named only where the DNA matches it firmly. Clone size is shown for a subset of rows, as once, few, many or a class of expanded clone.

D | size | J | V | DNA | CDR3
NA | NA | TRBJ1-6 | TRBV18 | TGTGCCAGCTCACCAGGCGGGGAGAGAACTAGCTATAATTCACCCCTCCACTTT | CASSPGGERTSYNSPLHF
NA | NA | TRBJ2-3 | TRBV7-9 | TGTGCCAGCAGCCATGTTGGGGGGCTCAGGACAGATACGCAGTATTTT | CASSHVGGLRTDTQYF
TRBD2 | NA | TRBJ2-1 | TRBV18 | TGTGCCAGCTCACTACTAGCGTGGTCTTCGAATGAGCAGTTCTTC | CASSLLAWSSNEQFF
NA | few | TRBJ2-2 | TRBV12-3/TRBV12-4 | TGTGCCAGCAGTTCCGTCAACACCGGGGAGCTGTTTTTT | CASSSVNTGELFF
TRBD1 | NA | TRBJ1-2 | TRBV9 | TGTGCCAGCAGCGTAGACCGGCGACAGGGCAAAAACTATGGCTACACCTTC | CASSVDRRQGKNYGYTF
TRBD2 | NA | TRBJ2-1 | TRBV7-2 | TGTGCCAGCAGCCTTCATAGCGGGGGGGCCCAGGAGCAGTTCTTC | CASSLHSGGAQEQFF
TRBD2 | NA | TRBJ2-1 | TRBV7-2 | TGTGCCAGCAGCTTAGGTTTACTAGCGGGGGCTTACTCCTACAATGAGCAGTTCTTC | CASSLGLLAGAYSYNEQFF
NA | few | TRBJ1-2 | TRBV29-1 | TGCAGCGTTGTTGGGGGCCCCCCTTATGGCTACACCTTC | CSVVGGPPYGYTF
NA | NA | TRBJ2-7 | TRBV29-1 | TGCAGCGTTGTACGGGGTAGGGACGAGCAGTACTTC | CSVVRGRDEQYF
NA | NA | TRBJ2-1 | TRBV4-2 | TGTGCCAGCAGCCGGGAACTAGTGATTGGAGGGACATACAATGAGCAGTTCTTC | CASSRELVIGGTYNEQFF
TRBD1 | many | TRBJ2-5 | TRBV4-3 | TGCGCCAGCAGCCAATCCGGGACAGGCCAAGAGACCCAGTACTTC | CASSQSGTGQETQYF
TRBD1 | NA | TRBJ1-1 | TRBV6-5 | TGTGCCAGCAGTTACGCACAGGGGTGGCCTGAAGCTTTCTTT | CASSYAQGWPEAFF
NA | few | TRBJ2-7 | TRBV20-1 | TGCAGTGCTGTTTACTCCTCCTACGAGCAGTACTTC | CSAVYSSYEQYF
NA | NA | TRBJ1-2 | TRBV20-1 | TGCAGTGCTGGACCAGGGGTTTTAGGAGATGGCTACACCTTC | CSAGPGVLGDGYTF
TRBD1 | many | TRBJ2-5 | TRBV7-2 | TGTGCCAGCAGCTTAGCAGGACAGGACCAAGAGACCCAGTACTTC | CASSLAGQDQETQYF
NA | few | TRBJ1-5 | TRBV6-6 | TGTGCCAGCAGTTACAACCGGGACAATCAGCCCCAGCATTTT | CASSYNRDNQPQHF
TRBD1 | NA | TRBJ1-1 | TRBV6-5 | TGTGCCAGCAGTTACTCGCTCAGGGGGGACTCTGAAGCTTTCTTT | CASSYSLRGDSEAFF
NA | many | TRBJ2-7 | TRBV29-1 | TGCAGCGTGGGGGGATACGAGCAGTACTTC | CSVGGYEQYF
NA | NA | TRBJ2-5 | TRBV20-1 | TGCAGTGCGGCCCAGCTGGTCCTTAGGGAGACCCAGTACTTC | CSAAQLVLRETQYF
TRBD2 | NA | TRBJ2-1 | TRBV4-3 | TGCGCCAGCAGCCAAGAGGGGCGGGGGGTGGATGAGCAGTTCTTC | CASSQEGRGVDEQFF
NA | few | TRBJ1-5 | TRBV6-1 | TGTGCCAGCACCCCGTTGGGACAGCCCCAGCATTTT | CASTPLGQPQHF
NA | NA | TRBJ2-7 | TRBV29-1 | TGCAGCGTTGAATATGAGGCAGGGTTGAGGTACGAGCAGTACTTC | CSVEYEAGLRYEQYF
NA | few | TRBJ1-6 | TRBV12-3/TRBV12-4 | TGTGCCAGCAGTTTCAGGATAAGGTATAATTCACCCCTCCACTTT | CASSFRIRYNSPLHF
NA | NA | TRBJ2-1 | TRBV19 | TGTGCCAGTAGTCTGGGAGTTGTGCAGTTCTTC | CASSLGVVQFF
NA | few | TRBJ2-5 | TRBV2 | TGTGCCAGCAGGAGGACAGTCAGCGCGACCCAGTACTTC | CASRRTVSATQYF
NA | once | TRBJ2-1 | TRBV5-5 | TGTGCCAGCAGCTTCCAACAGCTCAACAATGAGCAGTTCTTC | CASSFQQLNNEQFF
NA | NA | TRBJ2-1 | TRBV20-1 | TGCAGTGCTAGAGACCCCACCGGACACAGATACAATGAGCAGTTCTTC | CSARDPTGHRYNEQFF
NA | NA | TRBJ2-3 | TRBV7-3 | TGTGCCAGCAGCTTAACTGAGGCCAGGGATGGCACAGATACGCAGTATTTT | CASSLTEARDGTDTQYF
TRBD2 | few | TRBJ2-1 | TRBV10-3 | TGTGCCATCAGTGCAGCGGGGCTTATATACAATGAGCAGTTCTTC | CAISAAGLIYNEQFF
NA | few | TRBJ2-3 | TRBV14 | TGTGCCAGCAGCTACGGACTCTCCCTTGGCACAGATACGCAGTATTTT | CASSYGLSLGTDTQYF
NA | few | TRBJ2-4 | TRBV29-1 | TGCAGCGTTGTATACAGGGGGGGAAACATTCAGTACTTC | CSVVYRGGNIQYF
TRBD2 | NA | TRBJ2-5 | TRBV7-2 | TGTGCCAGCAGCTTAGAGTGGGGAGCGGGGGGGCTCGGGGAGACCCAGTACTTC | CASSLEWGAGGLGETQYF
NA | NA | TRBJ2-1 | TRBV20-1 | TGCAGTGCTGCAAGAGGGGATGAGCAGTTCTTC | CSAARGDEQFF
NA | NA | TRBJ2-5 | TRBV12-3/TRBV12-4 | TGTGCCAGCGCGACTCACGAGGGGACCCAGTACTTC | CASATHEGTQYF
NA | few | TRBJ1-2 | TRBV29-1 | TGCAGCGGATCACCGGAGATGGGAAATGGCTACACCTTC | CSGSPEMGNGYTF
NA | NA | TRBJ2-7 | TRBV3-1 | TGTGCCAGCAACCAAGGGGGGGCATACGAGCAGTACTTC | CASNQGGAYEQYF
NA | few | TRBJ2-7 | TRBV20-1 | TGCAGTGCTAGCTATCGGTCTAGCTCCTACGAGCAGTACTTC | CSASYRSSSYEQYF
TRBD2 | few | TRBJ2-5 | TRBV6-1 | TGTGCCAGCAGGCAAGCGGGGGGCCAAGAGACCCAGTACTTC | CASRQAGGQETQYF
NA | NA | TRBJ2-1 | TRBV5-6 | TGTGCCAGCGGGGGACCCCTCGAGGAGCAGTTCTTC | CASGGPLEEQFF
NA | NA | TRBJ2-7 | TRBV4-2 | TGTGCCAGCAGCCAAGATCGTTCAGGGTCCGGGTCCCGCGACGAGCAGTACTTC | CASSQDRSGSGSRDEQYF
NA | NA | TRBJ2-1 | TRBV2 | TGTGCCAGCAGTGCCTACCGGGACAATTACTACAATGAGCAGTTCTTC | CASSAYRDNYYNEQFF
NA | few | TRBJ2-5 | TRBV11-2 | TGTGCCAGCAGCCAACCAGGGGTCCAAGAGACCCAGTACTTC | CASSQPGVQETQYF
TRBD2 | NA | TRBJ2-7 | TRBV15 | TGTGCCACCAGCAGAGATTGGGGGGGACTAGCGAGATCCTACGAGCAGTACTTC | CATSRDWGGLARSYEQYF
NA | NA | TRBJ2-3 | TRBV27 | TGTGCCAGCAGTTTAAGGGTGCTCAGTTTAGGAGATACGCAGTATTTT | CASSLRVLSLGDTQYF
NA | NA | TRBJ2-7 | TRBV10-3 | TGTGCCATCAGTGAGGGACTACCCTACGAGCAGTACTTC | CAISEGLPYEQYF
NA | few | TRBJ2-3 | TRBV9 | TGTGCCAGCAGCAAGCAGGGCGGGGTCCCCACAGATACGCAGTATTTT | CASSKQGGVPTDTQYF
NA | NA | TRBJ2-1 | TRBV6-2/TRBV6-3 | TGTGCCAGCAGTTACGGCGCGGGAACAGATTTCTACAATGAGCAGTTCTTC | CASSYGAGTDFYNEQFF
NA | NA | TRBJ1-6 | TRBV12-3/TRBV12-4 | TGTGCCAGCAGCGTCGGGGTTTCTCATAATTCACCCCTCCACTTT | CASSVGVSHNSPLHF
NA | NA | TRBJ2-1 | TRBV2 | TGTGCCAGCAGACTCGACAGGAATTCCTACAATGAGCAGTTCTTC | CASRLDRNSYNEQFF
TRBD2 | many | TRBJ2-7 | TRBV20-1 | TGCAGCGCTAGCGGGGCCTCCTACGAGCAGTACTTC | CSASGASYEQYF
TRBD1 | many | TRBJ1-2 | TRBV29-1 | TGCAGCGTTGAAGGGACAGGGCCGGGGGGCTACACCTTC | CSVEGTGPGGYTF
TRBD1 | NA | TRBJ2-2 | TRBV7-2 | TGTGCCAGCAGCCTATGGGGCAGGGGGCTTGGCGGGGAGCTGTTTTTT | CASSLWGRGLGGELFF
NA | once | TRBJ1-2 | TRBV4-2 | TGTGCCAGCAGCCAAGAAGGCGAAGGGGCGATAGGTGGCTACACCTTC | CASSQEGEGAIGGYTF
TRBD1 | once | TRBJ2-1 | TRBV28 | TGTGCCAGCAGCCTAGAAGAGGGGGCTAGCTTCTACAATGAGCAGTTCTTC | CASSLEEGASFYNEQFF
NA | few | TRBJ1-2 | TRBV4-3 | TGCGCCAGCAGCCAAGATCGGGTCGCGCGTGGCTACACCTTC | CASSQDRVARGYTF
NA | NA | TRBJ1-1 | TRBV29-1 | TGCAGCGTTGAAGGGCAGGGCTTCACTGAAGCTTTCTTT | CSVEGQGFTEAFF
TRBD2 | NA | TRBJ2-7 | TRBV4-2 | TGTGCCAGCAGCAGCCCTAGCGGGGCCGGTTCTAGCTCCTACAATGAGCAGTACTTC | CASSSPSGAGSSSYNEQYF